Following are 23 T cell receptor beta chains from one sample sequenced in a study of cytomegalovirus exposure and HLA in healthy donors. Amplification used 60 Vbeta primers and 13 Jbeta primers. Assay used: immunoSEQ multiplex PCR; TCRdb lists only in-frame clones, some missing. The sample lists 150,000 to 200,000 clones, 80% to 90% occurring once. Sequenced: PBMCs. The receptors were gathered from a man younger than 35 in good health and CMV-seropositive.

This chain joins TRBV5-1 and TRBJ2-5; perhaps TRBD1 as D (5 bases). The CDR3 spans 16 residues. The V and J ends lost 0 bases and 1 base respectively, with 13 bases between them. Germline lookup yields CDR1 SGHRS and CDR2 YFSETQ. Here the CDR3 reads CASSLGQGNIQETQYF. In DNA form, the CDR3 reads TGCGCCAGCAGCTTGGGGCAGGGAAACATCCAAGAGACCCAGTACTTC.

This clone has just one count. This chain connects TRBV9 to TRBJ1-6, with D perhaps matching TRBD1 (5 bases). CDR1 and CDR2 from the germline V gene are SGDLS and YYNGEE. The CDR3 is 14 amino acids. Between the trimmed V and J ends, which lost 0 bases and 6 bases, there was a span of 7 bases. CDR3 protein: CASSVDRSNSPLHF. CDR3 DNA sequence: TGTGCCAGCAGCGTAGACAGGTCTAATTCACCCCTCCACTTT.

This chain uses TRBV7-2 with TRBJ2-3, with no clear D. CDR3 length: 12 residues. The germline V and J ends were trimmed by 3 bases and 6 bases, with 7 bases remaining between them. Germline CDR1 SGHTA, CDR2 FQGNSA. CDR3 in DNA: TGTGCCAGCAGCTTCGGGTGGGATACGCAGTATTTT. Its translation: CASSFGWDTQYF.

The chain uses TRBV5-5 and TRBJ1-2, with TRBD1 identical over 7 bases. Germline CDR1 reads SGHKS; CDR2 reads YYEKEE (reference sequence). The CDR3 has 16 residues. V was clipped by 0 bases and J by 8 bases; unmatched bases: 13. The CDR3 nucleotides read TGTGCCAGCAGCTTGGACCTTAGACAGGGAGGAGGCGGCTACACCTTC. As protein: CASSLDLRQGGGGYTF.

V usage is TRBV27 and J usage is TRBJ2-3; D unresolved. Germline V gene lookup returns CDR1 MNHEY and CDR2 SMNVEV (reference sequence). With 2 bases removed from V and 6 bases from J, the gap between germline ends came to 12 bases. This CDR3 contains 14 residues. In nucleotides, the CDR3 is TGTGCCAGCAGTTTAATCGGTTTGTGGGATACGCAGTATTTT. Translation gives CASSLIGLWDTQYF.

This clone has just one count. V is TRBV14 and J is TRBJ2-1; 15 nucleotides match TRBD2. Trimming at V came to 2 bases and at J to 9 bases, leaving 11 bases not matched to a gene. CDR3 size: 18 residues. CDR1 and CDR2 (germline): SGHDN, FVKESK. The CDR3 nucleotides read TGTGCCAGCAGCCAAACCCTTGGACTAGCGGGGGGGCTGAGTGAGCAGTTCTTC. Translating it yields CASSQTLGLAGGLSEQFF.

This rearrangement joins TRBV5-6 to TRBJ2-5; a weak D match, TRBD1 (6 bases). The CDR3 sequence is 15 residues long. Trimming pared 2 bases from V and 2 bases from J, leaving 13 bases between. CDR1 and CDR2 from the germline V gene are SGHDT and YYEEEE. The CDR3 DNA sequence: TGTGCCAGCAGCTTTCTCCCCGGACAGCAAGAGACCCAGTACTTC. It yields the protein CASSFLPGQQETQYF.

This chain uses TRBV9 with TRBJ2-5; 7 positions match TRBD2. CDR3 size: 14 residues. Germline V lookup: CDR1 SGDLS, CDR2 YYNGEE. V lost 1 base and J lost 4; bases outside the gene matches: 4. The CDR3 loop reads CASSVSTSRETQYF. The CDR3 DNA sequence: TGTGCCAGCAGCGTATCGACTAGCAGAGAGACCCAGTACTTC. The whole variable domain, filled in from reference TRBV9 and TRBJ2-5, reads DSGVTQTPKHLITATGQRVTLRCSPRSGDLSVYWYQQSLDQGLQFLIQYYNGEERAKGNILERFSAQQFPDLHSELNLSSLELGDSALYFCASSVSTSRETQYFGPGTRLLVL.

The chain joins TRBV12-5 to TRBJ2-3; 12 nucleotides line up with TRBD2. J gave up 3 bases and V 3 bases, and 7 bases lay outside the gene matches. The CDR3 is 17 residues long. Germline values: CDR1 LGHNT, CDR2 FRNRAP. CDR3 coding DNA: TGTGCTAGTGGTTTTGGGACGACTAGCGGGGGAACAGATACGCAGTATTTT. As protein: CASGFGTTSGGTDTQYF.

The V and J genes are TRBV30 and TRBJ1-5; 9 nucleotides match TRBD1. Germline V gene data show CDR1 as GTSNPN and CDR2 as SVGIG (reference sequence). After removal of 8 bases from V and 1 base from J, the junction contained 3 bases not matched to a gene. The CDR3 is made up of 13 amino acids. CDR3 sequence reads: CATGQGSNQPQHF. In DNA, the CDR3 is TGTGCCACCGGACAGGGGAGCAATCAGCCCCAGCATTTT.

V gene TRBV6-6 combines with J gene TRBJ1-2; tentative D call: TRBD1 (5 bases). The CDR3 totals 12 residues. Germline V CDR1 and CDR2: MNHNY, SVGAGI (reference sequence). The ends were cut back, 6 bases at V and 0 bases at J, with 5 bases in the middle. As DNA, the CDR3 is TGTGCCAGCAGGACAGCTAACTATGGCTACACCTTC. This sequence encodes CASRTANYGYTF.

The chain is built from TRBV7-9 and TRBJ1-6; 9 bases line up with TRBD1. Germline V gene sequence: CDR1 SEHNR, CDR2 FQNEAQ (reference sequence). This CDR3 is 15 amino acids long. The V and J ends lost 5 bases and 10 bases, in that order; junction bases with no gene match: 9. The CDR3 nucleotides are TGTGCCAGCAGCCGAAGCACAGGGGGCAAATCACCCCTCCACTTT. Protein sequence: CASSRSTGGKSPLHF.

The DNA for the CDR3 is TGTGCCAGCAGCGTAGAGGGCGGGGGGGCCGACGAGCAGTACTTC. Translated, it gives CASSVEGGGADEQYF. The rearrangement links TRBV9 to TRBJ2-7; 9 nucleotides line up with TRBD2. CDR3 length: 15 amino acids. V dropped 0 bases and J dropped 5; count of bases not matched to a gene: 6. Looked up from germline, CDR1 is SGDLS and CDR2 is YYNGEE.

This clone was picked up a small number of times. Here the CDR3 reads CASAVDSNTEAFF. The CDR3 bases are TGTGCCAGTGCAGTCGATTCGAACACTGAAGCTTTCTTT. The chain uses TRBV19 and TRBJ1-1; D ambiguous. The CDR3 has 13 amino acids. The germline gives CDR1 LNHDA, CDR2 SQIVND (reference sequence). V lost 8 bases and J 1 base, leaving 11 bases between the germline ends.

This chain connects TRBV2 to TRBJ2-7, with D tentatively TRBD2 (5 bases). Trimming took 6 bases from V and 3 from J, leaving 6 bases between them. Looked up from germline, CDR1 is SNHLY and CDR2 is FYNNEI. This CDR3 has 11 residues. The CDR3 loop is CASSGDYEQYF. CDR3 DNA sequence: TGTGCCAGCAGCGGGGACTACGAGCAGTACTTC.

The chain recombines TRBV19 with TRBJ1-4, with D possibly being TRBD1 (5 bases). CDR1 and CDR2 (germline): LNHDA, SQIVND (reference sequence). The CDR3 consists of 14 residues. The V end lost 1 base, the J end lost 11 bases, and 14 bases lay between the germline ends. For the CDR3, the DNA is TGTGCCAGTAGTATAGGGGCAGGGCAGGCGAAACTGTTTTTT. It specifies CASSIGAGQAKLFF.

The genes are TRBV5-1 and TRBJ2-5; TRBD1 matches at 8 bases. Germline V gives CDR1 SGHRS, CDR2 YFSETQ. The V and J ends lost 7 bases and 6 bases, in that order; junction bases with no gene match: 5. CDR3 length: 12 residues. Here the CDR3 DNA reads TGCGCCAGCTTCGGGACAGGCCAGACCCAGTACTTC. It yields the protein CASFGTGQTQYF.

The DNA of the CDR3 is TGTGCCTCTCGACAGGGATTAGAAGTGAACACTGAAGCTTTCTTT. The encoded protein is CASRQGLEVNTEAFF. The V call is TRBV10-3, the J call TRBJ1-1; the match to TRBD1 covers 7 bases. J was trimmed by 0 bases and V by 11 bases; bases with no gene match: 12. Germline-derived CDR1 and CDR2 are ENHRY and SYGVKD. There are 15 residues in the CDR3.

The chain combines TRBV27 with TRBJ2-7; D call uncertain. The CDR3 length is 13 residues. Germline CDR1 MNHEY, CDR2 SMNVEV (reference sequence). Between the trimmed V and J ends, which lost 6 bases and 4 bases, there was a span of 13 bases. CDR3 in DNA: TGTGCCAGCAGGTCCCGCCCTATGTACGAGCAGTACTTC. Translation gives CASRSRPMYEQYF.

The chain has TRBV10-3 and TRBJ1-4, with 7 bases identical to TRBD1. Germline CDR1 reads ENHRY; CDR2 reads SYGVKD. This CDR3 is built from 16 residues. V trimming: 8 bases; J trimming: 5 bases; junction bases outside the gene matches: 14. CDR3 loop: CAISKGAQGLNEKLFF. The CDR3 DNA sequence: TGTGCCATCTCTAAGGGGGCCCAGGGGTTAAATGAAAAACTGTTTTTT.

The CDR3 is CASSILGLGRYEQYF. The CDR3 bases are TGTGCCAGCAGTATACTAGGTTTGGGAAGGTACGAGCAGTACTTC. This chain links TRBV6-5 with TRBJ2-7; possible D gene TRBD2, 5 bases. V shed 5 bases and J shed 4 bases, with 18 bases lying between them. Per germline, CDR1 MNHEY and CDR2 SVGAGI. CDR3 length: 15 amino acids.

The CDR3 loop is CASSLDPSGGNYEQYF. CDR3 sequence (DNA): TGTGCCAGCAGCTTGGACCCTAGCGGGGGGAACTACGAGCAGTACTTC. The chain recombines TRBV5-4 with TRBJ2-7, with 11 bases matching TRBD2. CDR3 length equals 16 residues. Per the germline V gene, CDR1 is SGHNT and CDR2 is YYREEE (reference sequence). Losses at the gene ends were 0 bases for V and 3 bases for J; bases not matched to a gene: 5.

This chain uses TRBV27 with TRBJ2-5; 7 bases are shared with TRBD2. Germline-derived CDR1 and CDR2 are MNHEY and SMNVEV (reference sequence). The CDR3 length is 14 residues. V shed 7 bases and J 7 bases; nucleotides not matched to a gene: 12. CDR3 nucleotide sequence: TGTGCCAGCACCCGTCGGGCGGGGGTAGGGACCCAGTACTTC. Encoded protein: CASTRRAGVGTQYF.